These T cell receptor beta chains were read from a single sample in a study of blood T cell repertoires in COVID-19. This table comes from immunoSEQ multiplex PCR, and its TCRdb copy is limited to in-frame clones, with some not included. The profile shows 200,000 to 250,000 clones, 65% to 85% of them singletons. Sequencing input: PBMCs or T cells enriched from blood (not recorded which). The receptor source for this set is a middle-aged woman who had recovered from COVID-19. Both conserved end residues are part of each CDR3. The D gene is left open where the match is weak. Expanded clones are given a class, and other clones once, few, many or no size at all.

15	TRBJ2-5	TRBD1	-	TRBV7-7	CASSLVQGAGETQYF	TGTGCCAGCAGCTTAGTCCAGGGGGCCGGGGAGACCCAGTACTTC
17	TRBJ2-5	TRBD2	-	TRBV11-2	CASSLDWTSGNLETQYF	TGTGCCAGCAGCTTAGATTGGACTAGCGGGAATCTGGAGACCCAGTACTTC
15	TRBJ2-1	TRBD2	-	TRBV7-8	CASSSRDYSYNEQFF	TGTGCCAGCAGCTCCCGGGACTACTCCTACAATGAGCAGTTCTTC
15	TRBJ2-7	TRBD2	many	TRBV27	CASSFGSSGHYEQYF	TGTGCCAGCAGTTTTGGTTCTAGCGGCCACTACGAGCAGTACTTC
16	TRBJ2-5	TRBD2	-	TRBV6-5	CASSYSSGGRGETQYF	TGTGCCAGCAGTTACTCTAGCGGCGGGAGAGGAGAGACCCAGTACTTC
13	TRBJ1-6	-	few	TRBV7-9	CASSLQGNSPLHF	TGTGCCAGCAGCCTACAGGGTAATTCACCCCTCCACTTT
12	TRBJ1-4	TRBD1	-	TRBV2	CASRGQDRKLFF	TGTGCCAGCAGGGGACAGGATCGGAAACTGTTTTTT
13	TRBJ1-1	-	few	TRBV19	CASSPRVRTEAFF	TGTGCCAGTAGCCCCAGAGTGAGGACTGAAGCTTTCTTT
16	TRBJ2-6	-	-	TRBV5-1	CASSFGGFSGANVLTF	TGCGCCAGCAGCTTTGGGGGCTTCTCTGGGGCCAACGTCCTGACTTTC
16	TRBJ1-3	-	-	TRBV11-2	CASSLAGRGTGNTIYF	TGTGCCAGCAGCTTAGCGGGCAGGGGAACTGGAAACACCATATATTTT
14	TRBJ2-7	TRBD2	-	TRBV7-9	CASSSTSGFYEQYF	TGTGCCAGCAGCTCGACTAGCGGGTTCTACGAGCAGTACTTC
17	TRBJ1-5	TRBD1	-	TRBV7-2	CASSLNSGTASNQPQHF	TGTGCCAGCAGCCTAAACTCCGGGACAGCGAGCAATCAGCCCCAGCATTTT
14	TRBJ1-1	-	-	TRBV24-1	CATSPTGRNTEAFF	TGTGCCACCAGTCCCACCGGGAGGAACACTGAAGCTTTCTTT
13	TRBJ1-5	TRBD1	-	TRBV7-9	CASSQGQAQPQHF	TGTGCCAGCAGCCAGGGACAGGCCCAGCCCCAGCATTTT
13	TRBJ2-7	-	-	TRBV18	CASSPALYYEQYF	TGTGCCAGCTCACCAGCTCTCTACTACGAGCAGTACTTC
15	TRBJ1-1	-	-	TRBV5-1	CASSLSIAGNTEAFF	TGCGCCAGCAGCTTGAGTATCGCAGGCAACACTGAAGCTTTCTTT
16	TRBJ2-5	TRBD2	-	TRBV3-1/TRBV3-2	CASRQVAGRLGETQYF	TGTGCCAGCAGACAAGTAGCGGGGCGATTGGGAGAGACCCAGTACTTC
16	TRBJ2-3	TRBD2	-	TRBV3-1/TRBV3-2	CASRNGLAANTDTQYF	TGTGCCAGCAGGAACGGACTAGCGGCCAACACAGATACGCAGTATTTT
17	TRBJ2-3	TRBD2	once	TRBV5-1	CASSSPPGLAGGDTQYF	TGCGCCAGCAGCTCCCCCCCGGGACTAGCGGGAGGAGATACGCAGTATTTT
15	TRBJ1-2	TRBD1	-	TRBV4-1	CASSLLPGTGHGYTF	TGCGCCAGCAGCCTCCTCCCCGGGACAGGGCATGGCTACACCTTC
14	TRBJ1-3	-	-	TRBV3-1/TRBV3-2	CASSQGAGVNTIYF	TGTGCCAGCAGCCAAGGGGCAGGGGTAAACACCATATATTTT
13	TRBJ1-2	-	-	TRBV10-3	CAIRTGENYGYTF	TGTGCCATCAGGACAGGAGAGAACTATGGCTACACCTTC
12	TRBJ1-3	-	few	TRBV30	CAWSAVGNTIYF	TGTGCCTGGAGTGCTGTCGGAAACACCATATATTTT
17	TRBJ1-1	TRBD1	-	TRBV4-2	CASSQDPDRGKLTEAFF	TGTGCCAGCAGCCAAGACCCGGACAGGGGGAAACTCACTGAAGCTTTCTTT
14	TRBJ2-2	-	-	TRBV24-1	CATSDPAGSGELFF	TGTGCCACCAGTGACCCCGCGGGAAGCGGGGAGCTGTTTTTT
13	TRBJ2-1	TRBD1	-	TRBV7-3	CASSRDRNNEQFF	TGTGCCAGCAGCAGGGACAGAAACAATGAGCAGTTCTTC
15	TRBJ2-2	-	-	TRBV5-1	CASSFSGMNTGELFF	TGCGCCAGCAGCTTCAGCGGCATGAACACCGGGGAGCTGTTTTTT
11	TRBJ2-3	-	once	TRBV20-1	CSARSFRAEYF	TGCAGTGCTAGGAGCTTCCGAGCGGAGTATTTT
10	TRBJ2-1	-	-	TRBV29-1	CSGLDNEQFF	TGCAGCGGGCTAGACAATGAGCAGTTCTTC
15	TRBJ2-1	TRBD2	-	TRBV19	CASSISGLGYNEQFF	TGTGCCAGTAGTATCTCTGGACTAGGCTACAATGAGCAGTTCTTC
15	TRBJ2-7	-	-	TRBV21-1	CASSKAAGNSYEQYF	TGTGCCAGCAGCAAAGCGGCGGGAAACTCCTACGAGCAGTACTTC
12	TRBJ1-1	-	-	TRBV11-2	CASSFISTEAFF	TGTGCCAGCAGCTTTATCAGCACTGAAGCTTTCTTT
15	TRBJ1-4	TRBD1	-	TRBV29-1	CSVVGATGDPEKLFF	TGCAGCGTTGTAGGGGCGACAGGGGATCCTGAAAAACTGTTTTTT
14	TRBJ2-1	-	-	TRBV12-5	CASGLGQVYNEQFF	TGTGCTAGTGGTTTGGGCCAGGTCTACAATGAGCAGTTCTTC
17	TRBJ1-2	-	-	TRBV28	CASSFHHGGYNNYGYTF	TGTGCCAGCAGTTTCCACCATGGGGGGTATAATAACTATGGCTACACCTTC
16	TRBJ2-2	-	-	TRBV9	CASTPASGPGTGELFF	TGTGCCAGCACCCCCGCGTCAGGGCCCGGAACCGGGGAGCTGTTTTTT
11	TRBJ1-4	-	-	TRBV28	CASTGLEKLFF	TGTGCCAGCACCGGACTTGAAAAACTGTTTTTT
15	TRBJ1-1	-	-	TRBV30	CAWSVSRWSDTEAFF	TGTGCCTGGAGTGTTTCCCGGTGGTCGGACACTGAAGCTTTCTTT
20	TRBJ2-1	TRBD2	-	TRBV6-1	CASSELGGGLARSSYNEQFF	TGTGCCAGCAGTGAACTGGGGGGCGGACTAGCGAGGAGCTCCTACAATGAGCAGTTCTTC
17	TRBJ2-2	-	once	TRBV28	CASSPMRGTTNTGELFF	TGTGCCAGCAGCCCCATGAGGGGGACAACGAACACCGGGGAGCTGTTTTTT
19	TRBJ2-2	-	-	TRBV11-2	CASSSSTVRLTPNTGELFF	TGTGCCAGCAGCTCATCTACCGTCAGACTAACTCCGAACACCGGGGAGCTGTTTTTT